Given below is one T cell receptor (beta chain) in context. CDR1 and CDR2 (germline): KGHSH, LQKENI. CDR3 length equals 14 residues. Trimming shortened V by 2 bases and J by 7 bases, and 14 bases separated the two germline ends. immunoSEQ v3.0 was run at survey level. The table came from immunoSEQ multiplex PCR; TCRdb's copy has only in-frame clones and leaves some out. The sample consists of almost 30,000 clones, roughly 93% of them appearing once. These data originate in a study of long-term antiretroviral therapy in people with HIV. V is TRBV18 and J is TRBJ1-2, with D possibly TRBD1 on 6 matching bases. This receptor was obtained from a woman between 35 and 50 years old with HIV. The input for sequencing was unsorted PBMCs, taken around 6.5 years after starting antiretroviral therapy. The CDR3 DNA reads TGTGCCAGCTCACCATCCGGAGGGGGTGGTGGCTACACCTTC. It is translated as CASSPSGGGGGYTF.